The 31 T cell receptor beta chains below were found in one sample sequenced in a study of blood T cell repertoires in COVID-19. Repertoires were generated with immunoSEQ multiplex PCR, while TCRdb's copy carries only in-frame clones and drops some. The sample has approximately 140,000 clones, around 87% seen once. Sequencing was carried out using peripheral blood. The receptors here all came from a woman aged 55-70 years with active or convalescent COVID-19.

The rearrangement joins TRBV19 to TRBJ1-2, with 8 bases that match TRBD1. The germline V gene has CDR1 LNHDA and CDR2 SQIVND (reference sequence). Trimming removed 9 bases from V and 2 bases from J; junction bases left unmatched: 14. This CDR3 contains 16 residues. The CDR3 loop is CASWKIGTGHNYGYTF. In nucleotides, the CDR3 is TGTGCCAGCTGGAAAATCGGGACAGGCCACAACTATGGCTACACCTTC.

The chain uses TRBV7-2 and TRBJ1-2; perhaps TRBD1 as D (5 bases). The germline V gene has CDR1 SGHTA and CDR2 FQGNSA. V lost 6 bases to trimming and J lost 0 bases, with 8 bases between them. The CDR3 totals 13 residues. The CDR3 reads CASSRQSNYGYTF. The CDR3 DNA sequence: TGTGCCAGCAGTAGACAGTCTAACTATGGCTACACCTTC.

Written as DNA, the CDR3 is TGCGCCAGCAGCCTATCCGGGACTAGCGGGGGCAATGAGCAGTTCTTC. Protein product: CASSLSGTSGGNEQFF. This rearrangement joins TRBV4-1 to TRBJ2-1; 14 positions match TRBD2. The junction had 5 bases not matched to a gene; V was cut back by 4 bases and J by 6 bases. Germline CDR1 reads MGHRA; CDR2 reads YSYEKL. The CDR3 spans 16 residues.

The chain couples TRBV30 to TRBJ1-1; no firm D call. The germline V and J ends were trimmed by 4 bases and 0 bases, with 15 bases remaining between them. CDR3 size: 15 residues. Per germline, CDR1 GTSNPN and CDR2 SVGIG (reference sequence). CDR3 protein: CAWTDAGGMNTEAFF. The DNA for the CDR3 is TGTGCCTGGACCGACGCAGGCGGGATGAACACTGAAGCTTTCTTT.

V gene TRBV5-4 combines with J gene TRBJ1-6; TRBD1 matches at 10 bases. CDR3 length: 15 residues. V lost 0 bases to trimming and J lost 7 bases; unmatched junction nucleotides: 1. Germline CDR1 reads SGHNT; CDR2 reads YYREEE (reference sequence). CDR3 sequence (DNA): TGTGCCAGCAGCTTGGCGGGACAGGGGAATTCACCCCTCCACTTT. Residues: CASSLAGQGNSPLHF.

This chain connects TRBV18 to TRBJ2-2, with 11 bases aligning to TRBD2. The CDR3 sequence is 20 residues long. V lost 6 bases and J lost 0; bases outside the gene matches: 15. Germline V gene lookup returns CDR1 KGHSH and CDR2 LQKENI. This CDR3 is CASSFVGTSGFSPNTGELFF. The DNA of the CDR3 is TGTGCCAGCTCCTTCGTAGGGACTAGCGGTTTCTCACCGAACACCGGGGAGCTGTTTTTT.

In this sample, this clone turned up once. The chain joins TRBV6-5 to TRBJ2-1; TRBD1 is a possible D gene (5 bases). Germline-derived CDR1 and CDR2 are MNHEY and SVGAGI. The V end was cut by 8 bases, the J end by 5 bases, with 16 bases between. CDR3 size: 14 residues. The CDR3 here is CASVISRQNNEQFF. The CDR3 bases are TGTGCCAGCGTCATAAGTCGACAGAACAATGAGCAGTTCTTC.

CDR3 sequence reads: CASSLSRGEYNEQFF. The CDR3 DNA reads TGTGCCAGCAGCTTATCGCGGGGGGAATACAATGAGCAGTTCTTC. The chain links TRBV7-3 to TRBJ2-1, with 8 bases lining up with TRBD2. The CDR3 sequence is 15 residues long. Germline V gene sequence: CDR1 SGHTA, CDR2 FQGTGA. Trimming cost V 2 bases and J 4 bases; bases outside gene matches: 4.

The V call is TRBV18, the J call TRBJ1-1; TRBD1 matches at 9 bases. The CDR3 runs 15 residues. With V trimmed by 4 bases and J by 7 bases, 10 bases remained unmatched. Germline V CDR1 and CDR2: KGHSH, LQKENI. The CDR3 sequence is CASSLGTGLYNEAFF. Here the CDR3 DNA reads TGTGCCAGCTCACTGGGGACAGGGTTATATAATGAAGCTTTCTTT.

This clone was detected a few times. The chain joins TRBV9 to TRBJ2-5; 7 bases are a match to TRBD1. The germline CDR1 and CDR2 sequences are SGDLS and YYNGEE. V shed 3 bases, J shed 2 bases, and the junction held 1 base outside the gene matches. CDR3 size: 13 residues. For the CDR3, the DNA is TGTGCCAGCAGCGCGGGACAGCAAGAGACCCAGTACTTC. As protein: CASSAGQQETQYF.

As DNA, the CDR3 is TGTGCCAGCAGCTCCGGGACTAGCGGGGAAGAGACCCAGTACTTC. The encoded protein is CASSSGTSGEETQYF. This chain joins TRBV7-3 and TRBJ2-5; the match to TRBD2 covers 13 bases. Per germline, CDR1 SGHTA and CDR2 FQGTGA. The CDR3 sequence is 15 residues long. The junction had 2 bases not matched to a gene; V was cut back by 4 bases and J by 3 bases. Filled out from reference TRBV7-3 and TRBJ2-5, the complete variable domain reads GAGVSQTPSNKVTEKGKYVELRCDPISGHTALYWYRQSLGQGPEFLIYFQGTGAADDSGLPNDRFFAVRPEGSVSTLKIQRTERGDSAVYLCASSSGTSGEETQYFGPGTRLLVL.

The chain recombines TRBV10-3 with TRBJ1-1, with D unclear. The CDR3 consists of 13 residues. Per germline, CDR1 ENHRY and CDR2 SYGVKD. V was clipped by 7 bases and J by 1 base, with 10 bases between them. The CDR3 coding sequence is TGTGCCATCACCAGCGGTGAGAACACTGAAGCTTTCTTT. Its translation is CAITSGENTEAFF.

This clone was detected a few times. This chain joins TRBV11-3 and TRBJ2-5; 7 positions match TRBD1. Germline assignment: CDR1 SGHNT and CDR2 YENEEA. The CDR3 has 12 amino acids. Trimming removed 4 bases from V and 7 bases from J; junction bases left unmatched: 3. In DNA form, the CDR3 reads TGTGCCAGCAGCTCACCAGGGGGGACCCAGTACTTC. Amino acid sequence: CASSSPGGTQYF.

As DNA, the CDR3 is TGTGCCAGCTCACTCCTGACCACGGGAGGAGAGACCCAGTACTTC. Translating gives CASSLLTTGGETQYF. The rearrangement joins TRBV18 to TRBJ2-5; 7 bases align to TRBD2. CDR3 length: 15 residues. Germline CDR1 and CDR2: KGHSH and LQKENI. V lost 4 bases and J lost 4; bases outside the gene matches: 9. Full variable domain (missing parts from reference TRBV18 and TRBJ2-5): NAGVMQNPRHLVRRRGQEARLRCSPMKGHSHVYWYRQLPEEGLKFMVYLQKENIIDESGMPKERFSAEFPKEGPSILRIQQVVRGDSAAYFCASSLLTTGGETQYFGPGTRLLVL.

The chain joins TRBV5-5 to TRBJ2-7, with D perhaps TRBD2 (5 bases). The CDR3 consists of 14 residues. The ends were cut back, 4 bases at V and 2 bases at J, with 13 bases in the middle. Germline V gene sequence: CDR1 SGHKS, CDR2 YYEKEE (reference sequence). The CDR3 nucleotides read TGTGCCAGCAGCGCGGACTCGACGACCTACGAGCAGTACTTC. Its protein is CASSADSTTYEQYF.

The rearrangement links TRBV16 to TRBJ1-3; D is unresolved. Germline-derived CDR1 and CDR2 are KGHSY and FQNENV. The V end lost 0 bases, the J end lost 0 bases, and 12 bases lay between the germline ends. The CDR3 consists of 17 residues. Written as DNA, the CDR3 is TGTGCCAGCAGCCAATCAATTGGGCCGAGCTCTGGAAACACCATATATTTT. Protein: CASSQSIGPSSGNTIYF.

This clone ranks as medium-sized. V and J are TRBV7-9 and TRBJ2-5; D not certain. CDR1 and CDR2 from the germline V gene are SEHNR and FQNEAQ (reference sequence). V was trimmed by 3 bases and J by 10 bases, leaving 12 bases between them. The CDR3 is made up of 12 amino acids. The CDR3 protein is CASSLTLADQYF. The CDR3 DNA follows: TGTGCCAGCAGCTTGACCCTTGCGGACCAGTACTTC.

V usage is TRBV30 and J usage is TRBJ1-2, with D tentatively TRBD1 (6 bases). The V gene lost 3 bases and the J gene lost 5 bases, with 16 bases spanning the gap. Germline V gene data show CDR1 as GTSNPN and CDR2 as SVGIG (reference sequence). The CDR3 covers 14 residues. The CDR3 DNA sequence: TGTGCCTGGAGGGAAGGAGGGAGGGGGTATGGCTACACCTTC. This translates into CAWREGGRGYGYTF.

Comment on this clone: The same CDR3 is also encoded by other DNA sequences in this sample. CDR3 protein: CASSRGYNEQFF. DNA of the CDR3: TGTGCCAGTTCCAGGGGCTACAATGAGCAGTTCTTC. The chain is built from TRBV19 and TRBJ2-1; D may be TRBD1 (6 bases). The CDR3 spans 12 residues. V was pared by 8 bases and J by 3 bases, with 8 bases between. Germline-derived CDR1 and CDR2 are LNHDA and SQIVND (reference sequence).

This chain links TRBV6-5 with TRBJ2-3; the D is unclear. CDR1 is MNHEY, CDR2 SVGAGI, per germline. The V gene lost 10 bases and the J gene lost 1 base, with 12 bases spanning the gap. This CDR3 is built from 13 residues. Here the CDR3 reads CATSLYRTDTQYF. Written as DNA, the CDR3 is TGTGCCACCTCTCTCTACCGCACAGATACGCAGTATTTT.

This chain joins TRBV7-8 and TRBJ2-1, with 10 positions matching TRBD2. Per germline, CDR1 SGHVS and CDR2 FQNEAQ. This CDR3 contains 17 residues. The ends lost 3 bases at V and 3 bases at J; junction bases unmatched: 8. The CDR3 DNA reads TGTGCCAGCAGCTTTGGATCCGGGACTAGCGACTACAATGAGCAGTTCTTC. Protein sequence: CASSFGSGTSDYNEQFF.

This chain joins TRBV7-2 and TRBJ2-7; D unresolved. The V gene lost 0 bases and the J gene lost 5 bases, with 14 bases spanning the gap. CDR1 SGHTA and CDR2 FQGNSA come from the germline V gene. This CDR3 is 15 amino acids long. The CDR3 coding sequence is TGTGCCAGCAGCTTAGCGGCAGGCTTTGGCGACGAGCAGTACTTC. Translating it yields CASSLAAGFGDEQYF.

The rearrangement uses TRBV5-1 and TRBJ1-4; TRBD1 aligns across 11 bases. The V gene's germline CDR1 is SGHRS and CDR2 YFSETQ. V was pared by 4 bases and J by 4 bases, with 12 bases of the junction left unmatched. The CDR3 is made up of 18 amino acids. CDR3 region: CASSITGTGGSNNEKLFF. CDR3 DNA sequence: TGCGCCAGCAGCATCACCGGGACAGGGGGTTCTAATAATGAAAAACTGTTTTTT.

This rearrangement joins TRBV19 to TRBJ1-5, with TRBD1 matching 7 bases. The CDR3 length is 18 residues. Per the germline V gene, CDR1 is LNHDA and CDR2 is SQIVND (reference sequence). The trim removed 5 bases at V and 0 bases at J, leaving 13 bases unmatched. CDR3 loop: CASSGQGQLLDSNQPQHF. CDR3 DNA sequence: TGTGCCAGTAGTGGCCAGGGACAGCTTCTTGATAGCAATCAGCCCCAGCATTTT.

The chain employs TRBV7-2 and TRBJ2-3; perhaps TRBD2 as D (6 bases). CDR1 and CDR2 from the germline V gene are SGHTA and FQGNSA. CDR3 length: 14 amino acids. The germline V and J ends were trimmed by 5 bases and 4 bases, with 13 bases remaining between them. The CDR3 nucleotides read TGTGCCAGCAGCGGAGGGGTTTCTGCAGATACGCAGTATTTT. Amino acids: CASSGGVSADTQYF.

The chain carries TRBV4-3 and TRBJ1-4, with a possible D match to TRBD1 (6 bases). Germline CDR1 and CDR2: LGHNA and YSLEER. The CDR3 has 15 amino acids. Trimming shortened V by 0 bases and J by 6 bases, and 11 bases separated the two germline ends. The CDR3 region is CASSQERAGDEKLFF. In DNA, the CDR3 is TGCGCCAGCAGCCAAGAAAGGGCAGGGGATGAAAAACTGTTTTTT.

The chain combines TRBV5-4 with TRBJ1-4, with unresolved D. Trimming pared 3 bases from V and 0 bases from J, leaving 9 bases between. Germline-derived CDR1 and CDR2 are SGHNT and YYREEE (reference sequence). The CDR3 consists of 15 residues. Here the CDR3 DNA reads TGTGCCAGCAGCTGGAGCCCCGCAACTAATGAAAAACTGTTTTTT. This gives the protein CASSWSPATNEKLFF.

The V and J genes are TRBV6-6 and TRBJ1-2; 11 nucleotides line up with TRBD1. J was trimmed by 4 bases and V by 4 bases; bases with no gene match: 8. Looked up from germline, CDR1 is MNHNY and CDR2 is SVGAGI (reference sequence). This CDR3 spans 16 amino acids. This CDR3 reads CASSSSGTGGSYGYTF. The CDR3 DNA follows: TGTGCCAGCAGTTCCTCAGGGACAGGGGGTTCCTATGGCTACACCTTC.

The DNA of the CDR3 is TGTGCCAGTAGTATAGGAGACAGCTACGAGCAGTACTTC. Protein product: CASSIGDSYEQYF. The V and J genes are TRBV19 and TRBJ2-7; TRBD1 is a possible D gene (5 bases). The germline V and J ends were trimmed by 1 base and 3 bases, with 7 bases remaining between them. The CDR3 runs 13 residues. Germline lookup yields CDR1 LNHDA and CDR2 SQIVND (reference sequence).

The genes are TRBV15 and TRBJ2-5; 7 bases match TRBD1. This CDR3 is built from 15 residues. V gave up 0 bases and J gave up 10 bases; unmatched junction bases: 11. Germline V gene lookup returns CDR1 LNHNV and CDR2 YYDKDF (reference sequence). The CDR3 is CATSRDRAGGRGQYF. CDR3 in DNA: TGTGCCACCAGCAGAGATAGGGCAGGGGGTAGGGGCCAGTACTTC.

The V call is TRBV19, the J call TRBJ1-2, with 9 positions matching TRBD1. This CDR3 is built from 15 residues. Germline-derived CDR1 and CDR2 are LNHDA and SQIVND (reference sequence). V lost 4 bases to trimming and J lost 5 bases; unmatched junction nucleotides: 8. CDR3 region: CASSKDGQGLYGYTF. CDR3 in DNA: TGTGCCAGTAGTAAAGATGGACAGGGGCTTTATGGCTACACCTTC.